This T cell receptor beta chain emerged from a study of blood T cell repertoires in COVID-19. Study-wide context: Whether acute or convalescent, the COVID-19 samples came from the United States, Italy and Spain.

Original methodology: Estimated nucleated cell counts came from reference gene primer amplification. The protocol was immunoSEQ multiplex PCR, while the TCRdb copy is restricted to in-frame clones and leaves out a portion. V, J and clone size were drawn from that table, and D and trimming were deduced from the DNA. The sample yields fewer than 200,000 clones, 75% to 85% seen once. Living in 24 US areas, the participants were between about 18 and 90 years of age. What the recovered Cohort 3 donors had was two negative PCRs, clearance, or symptom resolution. Looked up from germline, CDR1 is SEHNR and CDR2 is FQNEAQ (reference sequence). Between the trimmed V and J ends, which lost 3 bases and 0 bases, there was a span of 11 bases. There are 15 residues in the CDR3.

The chain combines TRBV7-9 with TRBJ1-2; D is ambiguous. The source of this sequence is a man aged 45-65 years who had recovered from COVID-19. Material: PBMCs or T cells enriched from blood (not recorded which). CDR3 sequence: CASSFGTPANYGYTF. The CDR3 DNA follows: TGTGCCAGCAGCTTTGGCACACCCGCTAACTATGGCTACACCTTC.